This T cell receptor (beta chain) was documented in a study of T-cell memory formation after mild COVID-19. TCRdb re-derived calls from the 5' RACE reads in MiXCR, one entry per CDR3 protein. The table lists a few hundred thousand distinct CDR3 sequences, roughly 26% of them singletons. Trimming took 6 bases from V and 5 from J, leaving 22 bases between them. The CDR3 is made up of 16 amino acids. The V gene is TRBV12-3 or TRBV12-4, the J gene TRBJ1-1, with a possible D match to TRBD1 (5 bases). Source material: PBMCs or a T cell subset sorted from them (not recorded which). This TCR came from an adult woman who had mild COVID-19 (a few samples of this study predate the infection). Cell type and time point are not known. CDR3 coding DNA: TGTGCCAGCAGCCGGGATTTTGGGGCGGGGACGACTGAAGCTTTCTTT. Its translation: CASSRDFGAGTTEAFF.